The rows below give T cell receptor beta chains drawn from one sample of a study of CD8+ T cells in alopecia areata. TCRdb's table, derived via immunoSEQ multiplex PCR, lists solely in-frame clones and lacks some. The repertoire holds 110,000 to 150,000 clones, with less than 70% as singletons. The specimen comprised CD8+ T cells sorted from blood, sampled at week 4, from a patient treated with tofacitinib. The receptors come from a human donor with alopecia areata. The CDR3 runs from the conserved cysteine through the conserved F or W. A D gene is named only where the DNA matches it firmly. Clone size is not always given. Where it is, it says once, few, many or a class for expanded clones.

j_gene,v_gene,d_gene,abundance,CDR3nt,CDR3aa
TRBJ2-2,TRBV29-1,-,-,TGCAGCGTTGTTCTGGAGCCCGGGGAGCTGTTTTTT,CSVVLEPGELFF
TRBJ1-5,TRBV6-5,-,few,TGTGCCAGCAGTCCCCCGGGATACAATCAGCCCCAGCATTTT,CASSPPGYNQPQHF
TRBJ2-7,TRBV6-6,-,-,TGTGCCAGCAGTTTCGGGGGTTCCTACGAGCAGTACTTC,CASSFGGSYEQYF
TRBJ1-3,TRBV5-6,-,-,TGTGCCAGCAGCTTGGCCCCGGGGGCGGAAGGAAACACCATATATTTT,CASSLAPGAEGNTIYF
TRBJ2-2,TRBV6-4,-,many,TGTGCCAGCAGCAAGGACAACACCGGGGAGCTGTTTTTT,CASSKDNTGELFF
TRBJ2-3,TRBV9,TRBD2,-,TGTGCCAGCAGCGTAGGAATCGGGGGGGCCGTAGATACGCAGTATTTT,CASSVGIGGAVDTQYF
TRBJ2-3,TRBV4-1,TRBD2,few,TGCGCCAGCAGCCTAACGACTAGCGGGGGGAGCACAGATACGCAGTATTTT,CASSLTTSGGSTDTQYF
TRBJ2-7,TRBV7-2,-,few,TGTGCCAGCAGTTTTGACAGGAACTCCTACGAGCAGTACTTC,CASSFDRNSYEQYF
TRBJ1-6,TRBV10-2,-,-,TGCGCCAGCAGTGAGTATAGGACAGCTAATTCACCCCTCCACTTT,CASSEYRTANSPLHF
TRBJ1-2,TRBV30,TRBD1,-,TGTGCCTGGAGTCGTTTGACAGGGAAAGGAGGTGGCTACACCTTC,CAWSRLTGKGGGYTF
TRBJ1-1,TRBV29-1,-,-,TGCAGCGTTGGCGTACCCTGGGGGAACACTGAAGCTTTCTTT,CSVGVPWGNTEAFF
TRBJ2-3,TRBV27,-,-,TGTGCCAGCAGTTTATACCCAGCTACAGATACGCAGTATTTT,CASSLYPATDTQYF
TRBJ2-7,TRBV2,TRBD1,-,TGTGCCAGCAGCTGGACAGGGAGCTACGAGCAGTACTTC,CASSWTGSYEQYF
TRBJ2-3,TRBV6-1,-,-,TGTGCCAGCAGTGAACTGAGCACAGATACGCAGTATTTT,CASSELSTDTQYF
TRBJ2-7,TRBV5-4,-,few,TGTGCCAGCAGCAATGCACACAGCATCATCTACGAGCAGTACTTC,CASSNAHSIIYEQYF
TRBJ2-7,TRBV29-1,-,-,TGCAGCGTTGAAGATCCCTTCGGGGGCAGAAACGAGCAGTACTTC,CSVEDPFGGRNEQYF
TRBJ2-7,TRBV29-1,-,-,TGCAGCGTTGAAGACGGGGACGTGGGATCCTACGAGCAGTACTTC,CSVEDGDVGSYEQYF
TRBJ1-1,TRBV5-6,-,-,TGTGCCAGCAGCTTTGGCGACACTGAAGCTTTCTTT,CASSFGDTEAFF
TRBJ2-7,TRBV30,-,-,TGTGCCTGGAGTGGGGGGGGACAGACAACCCCCTACGAGCAGTACTTC,CAWSGGGQTTPYEQYF
TRBJ2-1,TRBV27,TRBD1,-,TGTGCCAGCAGTTTACGACAGGGCCATGAGCAGTTCTTC,CASSLRQGHEQFF
TRBJ2-7,TRBV14,-,-,TGTGCCAGCAGCCAATCTAAACAGGGAAACACACGTGAGCAGTACTTC,CASSQSKQGNTREQYF
TRBJ2-1,TRBV7-8,-,-,TGTGCCAGCAGCACCGGGGGCACCTACAATGAGCAGTTCTTC,CASSTGGTYNEQFF
TRBJ1-5,TRBV5-1,-,once,TGCGCCAGCAGCCTGGGGGGGTTAGAGCCCCAGCATTTT,CASSLGGLEPQHF
TRBJ2-7,TRBV30,-,-,TGTGCCTGGTCCCCTCGAGCCTACGAGCAGTACTTC,CAWSPRAYEQYF
TRBJ1-2,TRBV9,-,-,TGTGCCAGCAGCGTAGGAGTAAGGGATGGCTACACCTTC,CASSVGVRDGYTF
TRBJ2-5,TRBV28,TRBD2,-,TGTGCCAGCAGTTTATCTTTCTTGGGGACTAGCGGGACCCAGTACTTC,CASSLSFLGTSGTQYF
TRBJ2-7,TRBV7-9,-,-,TGTGCCAGCAGCCCTTGGACGGAATCCTACGAGCAGTACTTC,CASSPWTESYEQYF
TRBJ2-3,TRBV29-1,-,-,TGCAGCGCTGAGGGGGGATCGACAGATACGCAGTATTTT,CSAEGGSTDTQYF
TRBJ2-1,TRBV5-4,-,-,TGTGCCAGCAGCTCGGGGGACTCCTACAATGAGCAGTTCTTC,CASSSGDSYNEQFF
TRBJ2-5,TRBV6-6,-,-,TGTGCCATACAAGTAGGAGAGACCCAGTACTTC,CAIQVGETQYF
TRBJ2-5,TRBV7-7,-,-,TGTGCTAGCAGCTTAGCCAACCAAGAGACCCAGTACTTC,CASSLANQETQYF
TRBJ1-1,TRBV29-1,-,-,TGCAGCGTTGAAGACACTGAAGCTTTCTTT,CSVEDTEAFF
TRBJ1-5,TRBV5-1,-,-,TGCGCCAGCAGCCGAAGGCCAGGGGAGAGGCAGCCCCAGCATTTT,CASSRRPGERQPQHF
TRBJ1-1,TRBV14,-,-,TGTGCCAGCAGCCAAGAATGGGGTGGGACTGAAGCTTTCTTT,CASSQEWGGTEAFF
TRBJ2-4,TRBV29-1,-,few,TGCAGCTACAGGCAAGCCAAAAACATTCAGTACTTC,CSYRQAKNIQYF
TRBJ1-2,TRBV27,TRBD1,-,TGTGCCAGCAGCCACCGGGCAGGGGGCTATGGCTACACCTTC,CASSHRAGGYGYTF
TRBJ1-1,TRBV29-1,-,-,TGCAGCGTTGAAGGGGTGAACACTGAAGCTTTCTTT,CSVEGVNTEAFF